This T cell receptor beta chain stems from a study of Graves' ophthalmopathy and Graves' hyperthyroidism. Germline V CDR1 and CDR2: SQVTM, ANQGSEA. Trimming shortened V by 3 bases and J by 0 bases, and 12 bases separated the two germline ends. The CDR3 loop spans 14 amino acids. Researchers took RNA transcripts and amplified TCR beta CDR3 regions from them. The first round was an RT-PCR with HTBI primers, and the second round was a multiplex PCR. TCRdb called the multiplex PCR reads again in MiXCR, with one record for every CDR3 protein. The sample carries approximately 640,000 distinct CDR3 sequences, about 40% recorded once.

This chain joins TRBV29-1 and TRBJ2-7; D could derive from TRBD1 or TRBD2 (5 bases each). The TCR originated in an adult man with Graves' ophthalmopathy. The sample consisted of peripheral blood. CDR3 residues: CSVEGTGSSYEQYF. In DNA form, the CDR3 reads TGCAGCGTTGAGGGGACGGGTAGCTCCTACGAGCAGTACTTC.